One sample yielded the 7 T cell receptor beta chains listed below, sequenced in a study of cytomegalovirus exposure and HLA in healthy donors. The PCR employed 60 Vbeta primers together with 13 Jbeta primers. Data came from immunoSEQ multiplex PCR; TCRdb stores just in-frame clones and leaves some out. The sample lists tens of thousands of clones; around 77% were seen once. The sample taken for sequencing was PBMCs. These TCRs come from a man in his 60s in good health and CMV-seronegative.

Comments on this clone: The junction and the germline gene differ at one end; a read error may be behind it. The chain recombines TRBV6-6 with TRBJ2-1, with 10 bases identical to TRBD2. The CDR3 runs 16 residues. CDR1 is MNHNY, CDR2 SVGAGI, per germline (reference sequence). In DNA form, the CDR3 reads TGTGCCCGCAGTAGCAAGTTAGCGGGAGGAAACAATGAGCAGTTCTTC. Amino acids: CARSSKLAGGNNEQFF.

The CDR3: CASSRTFSGNTIYF. CDR3 DNA: TGTGCCAGCAGCCGGACATTCTCTGGAAACACCATATATTTT. The chain is built from TRBV7-2 and TRBJ1-3; D possibly corresponds to TRBD1 (5 bases). The CDR3 extends over 14 amino acids. Trimming left V 5 bases short and J 0 bases short, with 8 bases between. CDR1 SGHTA and CDR2 FQGNSA come from the germline V gene. Combining the CDR3 with reference TRBV7-2 and TRBJ1-3 gives the whole variable domain GAGVSQSPSNKVTEKGKDVELRCDPISGHTALYWYRQSLGQGLEFLIYFQGNSAPDKSGLPSDRFSAERTGGSVSTLTIQRTQQEDSAVYLCASSRTFSGNTIYFGEGSWLTVV.

The V call is TRBV18, the J call TRBJ2-6; TRBD1 matches 7 bases. CDR1 is KGHSH, CDR2 LQKENI, per germline. The CDR3 totals 17 residues. V shed 3 bases and J 0 bases; nucleotides not matched to a gene: 5. In DNA, the CDR3 is TGTGCCAGCTCACCTGCCTCAGGGGGCTCTGGGGCCAACGTCCTGACTTTC. This sequence encodes CASSPASGGSGANVLTF. Drawing the rest from reference TRBV18 and TRBJ2-6, the complete variable domain is NAGVMQNPRHLVRRRGQEARLRCSPMKGHSHVYWYRQLPEEGLKFMVYLQKENIIDESGMPKERFSAEFPKEGPSILRIQQVVRGDSAAYFCASSPASGGSGANVLTFGAGSRLTVL.

This clone was counted once. The CDR3 nucleotides read TGTGCCAGCAGTCGGGGACTGGGCACAGATACGCAGTATTTT. The encoded protein is CASSRGLGTDTQYF. J is TRBJ2-3 and V is TRBV7-3; a weak D match, TRBD2 (6 bases). Trimming stripped 6 bases from V and 1 base from J, with 11 bases between. This CDR3 spans 14 amino acids. Germline V CDR1 and CDR2: SGHTA, FQGTGA. Using reference TRBV7-3 and TRBJ2-3 for the parts outside the CDR3, the full variable domain is GAGVSQTPSNKVTEKGKYVELRCDPISGHTALYWYRQSLGQGPEFLIYFQGTGAADDSGLPNDRFFAVRPEGSVSTLKIQRTERGDSAVYLCASSRGLGTDTQYFGPGTRLTVL.

This chain connects TRBV21-1 to TRBJ1-2; the table calls TRBD1, which could not be checked here. TRBV21-1 has pseudogene status. This CDR3 region has 15 residues. The CDR3 DNA reads TGTGCCAGCAGCAAAGTACAGGCGAACCTTTGTGGCTACACCTTC. Amino acid sequence: CASSKVQANLCGYTF.

The CDR3 DNA is TGTGCCAGCAGTGATAGGACTAGCGGGAATCTAAACTCCTACGAGCAGTACTTC. Protein sequence: CASSDRTSGNLNSYEQYF. This chain connects TRBV6-4 to TRBJ2-5, with 12 positions matching TRBD2. The tail of the sequence fits TRBJ2-7 better, so the J call may be wrong. This CDR3 spans 18 amino acids. CDR1 MRHNA and CDR2 SNTAGT come from the germline V gene.

Only one count was recorded for this clone. The chain carries TRBV28 and TRBJ2-5, with 7 bases lining up with TRBD2. The CDR3 has 15 amino acids. From germline, CDR1 is MDHEN and CDR2 SYDVKM. The V and J ends lost 4 bases and 11 bases, in that order; junction bases with no gene match: 16. The CDR3 sequence is CASSSWGVGSGEQYF. Written as DNA, the CDR3 is TGTGCCAGCAGTTCGTGGGGGGTGGGCAGCGGGGAGCAGTACTTC. The complete variable domain, with remaining parts taken from reference TRBV28 and TRBJ2-5, reads DVKVTQSSRYLVKRTGEKVFLECVQDMDHENMFWYRQDPGLGLRLIYFSYDVKMKEKGDIPEGYSVSREKKERFSLILESASTNQTSMYLCASSSWGVGSGEQYFGPGTRLLVL.